This TCR beta chain emerged from a study of T cell repertoires in cytomegalovirus infection (dated by TCRdb to about 2019). Regarding the research as a whole: The HLA type of each donor mattered for the analysis, because public TCR beta signatures pointed to carriage of CMV infection along with the matching HLA type. Overall study outcomes, separate from this receptor: In the ex vivo response, HLA-C-restricted CMV-specific TCR beta clonotypes were dominant, and in two of eight donors the single most frequent clonotype came from this HLA-C-restricted group. Carriers of CMV infection plus the relevant HLA type were discriminated by the cumulative frequency of public TCR beta family members in the study cohort and in an independent roughly 400-donor cohort.

The data were produced on an Illumina HiSeq 1500. TCRdb reprocessed the public reads (quality trimming at Q25 with fastp, clone calling with MiXCR) and kept in-frame beta chains. Every distinct CDR3 protein forms one entry, paired with its most common genes and DNA. This sample lists 290,000 or so distinct CDR3 sequences; about 9.2% were detected once. Around 2.5% of the sample is held by the ten biggest clonotypes. V is reduced by 1 base and J by 4 bases, leaving a spacing of 7 bases between them. For CDR1 and CDR2, the germline V gene (reference sequence) lists DFQATT and SNEGSKA. The CDR3 covers 13 residues, taking in both the cysteine and the phenylalanine. CDR3 DNA only is kept here, 39 bases in frame from base 1. This clonotype was counted between two and nine times. Its cognate antigen has yet to be identified. No per-base quality is available; no much larger clone lies one base away.

The rearranged chain carries TRBV20-1 and TRBJ2-2, with the identity of the D gene unclear. The clonotype comes from a human donor in good health (CMV status not recorded). Some clones in this sample may be carry-over from other donors' samples. Sample: PBMCs. This receptor has the CDR3 CSARVGLTGELFF. The DNA sequence reads TGCAGTGCTAGAGTGGGTCTCACCGGGGAGCTGTTTTTT.